This paragraph reports one T cell receptor (beta chain). The V segment lost 8 bases and the J segment 10 bases; nucleotides outside the gene matches: 8. Germline V lookup: CDR1 MDHEN, CDR2 SYDVKM. This CDR3 has 14 residues. The data are from a study of blood T cell repertoires in COVID-19. Background on the study: COVID-19 samples collected from the United States, Italy and Spain covered acute and convalescent phases. Sources were T cells, B-cell-depleted T cells, or PBMCs; the material itself was cDNA or gDNA.

In the authors' methods: Estimated nucleated cell counts came from reference gene primer amplification. Produced via immunoSEQ multiplex PCR; TCRdb's table is partial and in-frame only. V and J calls and clone size follow that table, whereas D and trimming were derived from the DNA. The data show approximately 130,000 clones, about 80% seen once. The sequencing input was peripheral blood. V is TRBV28 and J is TRBJ1-4; 12 nucleotides agree with TRBD1. The sequence derives from a human donor in a cohort sampled during active COVID-19. Here the CDR3 reads CASRDRGPLGKLFF. CDR3 in DNA: TGTGCCAGCCGGGACAGGGGGCCTTTGGGAAAACTGTTTTTT.